This is a list of T cell receptor beta chains from one sample in a study of yellow fever vaccine responses in identical twins. MiXCR, run by TCRdb on the RT-PCR reads, gives a single entry per CDR3 protein. The profile shows 2,600 or so distinct CDR3 sequences, 82% of them singletons. The source was T cells from blood (PBMCs), unsorted or a sorted subset (not recorded which), collected before or after yellow fever vaccination (not recorded which). The receptors come from a woman aged 18-29 years who received the yellow fever vaccine. The CDR3 runs from the conserved cysteine through the conserved F or W. A D gene is named only where the DNA matches it firmly. Size values are once, few and many counts, or a class for expanded clones, and some rows have none.

D gene: -; J gene: TRBJ2-7; V gene: TRBV11-1; clone size: -; CDR3 DNA: TGTGCCAGCACCAAAGACAGTCCCTACGAGCAGTACTTC; CDR3 protein: CASTKDSPYEQYF
D gene: -; J gene: TRBJ1-5; V gene: TRBV2; clone size: -; CDR3 DNA: TGTGCCAGCAGTGATGTGGGTAGCAATCAGCCCCAGCATTTT; CDR3 protein: CASSDVGSNQPQHF
D gene: -; J gene: TRBJ1-1; V gene: TRBV11-1; clone size: -; CDR3 DNA: TGTGCCAGCAGCTTAATCCCCTCGGACCATGTGAGCACTGAAGCTTTCTTT; CDR3 protein: CASSLIPSDHVSTEAFF
D gene: -; J gene: TRBJ2-7; V gene: TRBV9; clone size: -; CDR3 DNA: TGTGCCAGCAGCAGCGGGACAAACCCCTACGAGCAGTACTTC; CDR3 protein: CASSSGTNPYEQYF
D gene: -; J gene: TRBJ2-1; V gene: TRBV2; clone size: -; CDR3 DNA: TGTGCCAGCAGTGGTATAGCGTCGACCTACAATGAGCAGTTCTTC; CDR3 protein: CASSGIASTYNEQFF
D gene: -; J gene: TRBJ2-7; V gene: TRBV5-1; clone size: -; CDR3 DNA: TGCGCCAGCAGCATAAATCTAGAGGAGCAGTACTTC; CDR3 protein: CASSINLEEQYF
D gene: -; J gene: TRBJ2-7; V gene: TRBV7-2; clone size: once; CDR3 DNA: TGTGCCAGCAGCTTAGCAGGTCATTACGAGCAGTACTTC; CDR3 protein: CASSLAGHYEQYF
D gene: -; J gene: TRBJ2-5; V gene: TRBV2; clone size: -; CDR3 DNA: TGTGCCAGCAGTGAACTTTCTCAAGAGACCCAGTACTTC; CDR3 protein: CASSELSQETQYF
D gene: -; J gene: TRBJ1-5; V gene: TRBV20-1; clone size: -; CDR3 DNA: TGCAGTGTCCTATCGGGGAATCAGCCCCAGCATTTT; CDR3 protein: CSVLSGNQPQHF
D gene: -; J gene: TRBJ1-2; V gene: TRBV20-1; clone size: few; CDR3 DNA: TGCAGTGCAATAGGGGGGGATGGCTACACCTTC; CDR3 protein: CSAIGGDGYTF
D gene: -; J gene: TRBJ2-1; V gene: TRBV3-1; clone size: -; CDR3 DNA: TGTGCCAGCAGCCCGGCGTCAGTTTTTGAGCAGTTCTTC; CDR3 protein: CASSPASVFEQFF
D gene: -; J gene: TRBJ1-3; V gene: TRBV10-3; clone size: once; CDR3 DNA: TGTGCCATCAGTTCGGGAACTGGAAACACCATATATTTT; CDR3 protein: CAISSGTGNTIYF
D gene: -; J gene: TRBJ1-2; V gene: TRBV10-1; clone size: -; CDR3 DNA: TGCGCCAGCAGTCGAGGGTACGACTATGGCTACACCTTC; CDR3 protein: CASSRGYDYGYTF
D gene: TRBD2; J gene: TRBJ2-1; V gene: TRBV11-2; clone size: -; CDR3 DNA: TGTGCCAGCAGCTTACTAGCGGGAGGGCGGAATGAGCAGTTCTTC; CDR3 protein: CASSLLAGGRNEQFF
D gene: -; J gene: TRBJ1-1; V gene: TRBV12-3/TRBV12-4; clone size: -; CDR3 DNA: TGTGCCAGCAGCTTGCTGGCAGGGGCGGGGAACACTGAAGCTTTCTTT; CDR3 protein: CASSLLAGAGNTEAFF
D gene: TRBD2; J gene: TRBJ2-3; V gene: TRBV11-2; clone size: -; CDR3 DNA: TGTGCCAGCAGCTTAGATGAAGCGGGGTATCGGAATACGCAGTATTTT; CDR3 protein: CASSLDEAGYRNTQYF
D gene: -; J gene: TRBJ2-7; V gene: TRBV5-1; clone size: few; CDR3 DNA: TGCGCCAGCAGCTTAGAGCAATCACCCTACGAGCAGTACTTC; CDR3 protein: CASSLEQSPYEQYF
D gene: -; J gene: TRBJ2-3; V gene: TRBV28; clone size: -; CDR3 DNA: TGTGCCACCATTTACGGGAGCACAGATACGCAGTATTTT; CDR3 protein: CATIYGSTDTQYF
D gene: -; J gene: TRBJ2-3; V gene: TRBV3-1; clone size: -; CDR3 DNA: TGTGCCAGCAGCCAGTCAACCCCTAGCACAGATACGCAGTATTTT; CDR3 protein: CASSQSTPSTDTQYF
D gene: TRBD2; J gene: TRBJ2-1; V gene: TRBV5-4; clone size: -; CDR3 DNA: TGTGCCAGCACCTATCGGGGGGGGGGCCCCAATGAGCAGTTCTTC; CDR3 protein: CASTYRGGGPNEQFF